This TCR beta chain was captured in a study of T cell responses to AZD1222 COVID-19 vaccine. General study findings and limits: Clonal diversity was possibly underestimated, and the donors were mostly white British, with more females. Baseline seropositives among AZD1222 recipients totaled only six or seven.

This CDR3 is 14 amino acids long. Germline CDR1 is SGDLS and CDR2 is YYNGEE. Trimming left V 0 bases short and J 0 bases short, with 7 bases between. Second-dose recipients at about 4 or about 12 weeks were treated as one pooled group. As concerns this clone: Its antigen is undetermined.

Data came from immunoSEQ multiplex PCR; TCRdb stores just in-frame clones and leaves some out. The sample shows 100,000 to 150,000 clones, more than 70% of them seen only once. This chain connects TRBV9 to TRBJ2-7; D is ambiguous. The clonotype was recovered from an adult who received the AZD1222 COVID-19 vaccine. Material: peripheral blood, obtained 28 days after the second AZD1222 dose. CDR3 amino acids: CASSVGVNSYEQYF. CDR3 DNA sequence: TGTGCCAGCAGCGTAGGTGTGAACTCCTACGAGCAGTACTTC.